The 31 T cell receptor beta chains presented below share a single source sample, sequenced in a study of cytomegalovirus exposure and HLA in healthy donors. Assay used: immunoSEQ multiplex PCR; TCRdb lists only in-frame clones, some missing. The sample lists a few hundred thousand clones; more than 80% were seen once. The sequenced sample was PBMCs. The receptors here all came from a woman between 18 and 29 years old in good health and CMV-seronegative.

Remarks on this clone: At the DNA level, this CDR3 is encoded by other sequences in the same sample as well. The chain combines TRBV7-9 with TRBJ1-1, with D possibly TRBD1 on 6 matching bases. Germline CDR1 SEHNR, CDR2 FQNEAQ (reference sequence). Between the trimmed V and J ends, which lost 5 bases and 1 base, there was a span of 8 bases. The CDR3 totals 13 residues. The CDR3 nucleotides are TGTGCCAGCAGCCCGACAGGGAACACTGAAGCTTTCTTT. As protein: CASSPTGNTEAFF.

The chain couples TRBV15 to TRBJ2-1; D remains ambiguous. V lost 1 base, J lost 10 bases, and 11 bases lay in between. The CDR3 is 13 residues long. Germline V gene data show CDR1 as LNHNV and CDR2 as YYDKDF (reference sequence). The CDR3 protein is CATSRGANPEQFF. CDR3 in DNA: TGTGCCACCAGCAGAGGGGCTAATCCGGAGCAGTTCTTC. The full variable domain, with the rest looked up from reference TRBV15 and TRBJ2-1, is DAMVIQNPRYQVTQFGKPVTLSCSQTLNHNVMYWYQQKSSQAPKLLFHYYDKDFNNEADTPDNFQSRRPNTSFCFLDIRSPGLGDTAMYLCATSRGANPEQFFGPGTRLTVL.

The rearrangement links TRBV9 to TRBJ2-5; D is perhaps TRBD2 (5 bases). Germline loops: CDR1 SGDLS, CDR2 YYNGEE. V was cut by 4 bases and J by 4 bases, with 17 bases left in between. This CDR3 is 15 amino acids long. The chain's CDR3 is CASSTTRGGGETQYF. For the CDR3, the DNA is TGTGCCAGCAGCACCACGAGAGGAGGCGGAGAGACCCAGTACTTC.

The V gene is TRBV4-1, the J gene TRBJ1-2; 11 positions agree with TRBD1. Trimming took 1 base from V and 8 from J; bases not matched to a gene: 3. The CDR3 covers 14 residues. CDR1 is MGHRA, CDR2 YSYEKL, per germline. Here the CDR3 reads CASSQVDRGQGYTF. The CDR3 DNA reads TGCGCCAGCAGCCAAGTGGACAGGGGGCAAGGCTACACCTTC.

The genes are TRBV7-9 and TRBJ1-2; TRBD1 is a possible D gene (6 bases). The germline gives CDR1 SEHNR, CDR2 FQNEAQ (reference sequence). V was cut by 5 bases and J by 0 bases, with 7 bases left in between. There are 13 residues in the CDR3. CDR3 DNA sequence: TGTGCCAGCAGCCGGGACACTAACTATGGCTACACCTTC. This sequence encodes CASSRDTNYGYTF.

The rearrangement links TRBV7-9 to TRBJ1-2, with unresolved D. Germline assignment: CDR1 SEHNR and CDR2 FQNEAQ (reference sequence). Trimming took off 2 bases at V and 2 bases at J, with 6 bases between the two ends. This CDR3 is built from 13 residues. The CDR3 spells CASSLSPNYGYTF. The CDR3 region has the DNA TGTGCCAGCAGCTTATCCCCGAACTATGGCTACACCTTC.

This clone showed up just once. Here the CDR3 reads CASSPADLNTGELFF. The CDR3 bases are TGTGCCAGCAGCCCCGCGGACTTGAACACCGGGGAGCTGTTTTTT. This chain links TRBV9 with TRBJ2-2; D is perhaps TRBD2 (5 bases). Trimming pared 4 bases from V and 1 base from J, leaving 11 bases between. The germline V gene has CDR1 SGDLS and CDR2 YYNGEE. The CDR3 length is 15 residues.

The chain couples TRBV5-1 to TRBJ2-3, with D possibly matching TRBD1 (6 bases). Trimming removed 4 bases from V and 1 base from J, with 13 bases in between. This CDR3 comprises 15 residues. Germline values: CDR1 SGHRS, CDR2 YFSETQ. The CDR3 region is CASSTRGYRTDTQYF. The CDR3 nucleotides are TGCGCCAGCAGCACCAGGGGATACCGCACAGATACGCAGTATTTT.

A remark on this clone: This same CDR3 is encoded by further DNA sequences in the sample. J is TRBJ2-7 and V is TRBV30; 7 nucleotides align to TRBD1. CDR1 and CDR2 from the germline V gene are GTSNPN and SVGIG (reference sequence). The CDR3 extends over 12 amino acids. V shed 5 bases, J shed 3 bases, and the junction held 4 bases outside the gene matches. In DNA form, the CDR3 reads TGTGCCTGGGGTGACAGGGTCTACGAGCAGTACTTC. It specifies CAWGDRVYEQYF.

The rearrangement joins TRBV5-1 to TRBJ2-1, with D perhaps TRBD1 (6 bases). V lost 4 bases and J 8 bases, leaving 19 bases between the germline ends. The length of the CDR3 is 15 residues. Per the germline V gene, CDR1 is SGHRS and CDR2 is YFSETQ. The CDR3 coding sequence is TGCGCCAGCAGCCCGAGGGGGACCTCGGTAGATGAGCAGTTCTTC. As protein: CASSPRGTSVDEQFF.

The J gene is TRBJ2-1, the V gene TRBV30; D not resolved. The CDR3 is 15 residues long. The V end was cut by 3 bases, the J end by 5 bases, with 17 bases between. Germline V gene lookup returns CDR1 GTSNPN and CDR2 SVGIG (reference sequence). CDR3 DNA sequence: TGTGCCTGGAGAGTTTCCGGTCTCTCGAACAATGAGCAGTTCTTC. Translating gives CAWRVSGLSNNEQFF. Full variable domain (rest looked up from reference TRBV30 and TRBJ2-1): SQTIHQWPATLVQPVGSPLSLECTVEGTSNPNLYWYRQAAGRGLQLLFYSVGIGQISSEVPQNLSASRPQDRQFILSSKKLLLSDSGFYLCAWRVSGLSNNEQFFGPGTRLTVL.

This clone came up once. The chain is built from TRBV6-1 and TRBJ1-5; possible D gene TRBD1, 5 bases. Germline V gene sequence: CDR1 MNHNS, CDR2 SASEGT. The V end was cut by 2 bases, the J end by 0 bases, with 8 bases between. The CDR3 is 15 amino acids. CDR3 sequence (DNA): TGTGCCAGCAGTGAAAGACAGTATAGCAATCAGCCCCAGCATTTT. This sequence encodes CASSERQYSNQPQHF.

J is TRBJ2-7 and V is TRBV25-1, with D maybe TRBD1 (6 bases). The CDR3 has 15 residues. The germline V gene encodes CDR1 MGHDK and CDR2 SYGVNS. V was pared by 4 bases and J by 0 bases, with 13 bases between. The CDR3 spells CASSASDRSSYEQYF. The CDR3 DNA sequence: TGTGCCAGCAGTGCATCCGACAGGAGCTCCTACGAGCAGTACTTC.

The chain employs TRBV7-7 and TRBJ2-7; 9 bases are a match to TRBD1. Germline CDR1 and CDR2: SSHAT and FNYEAQ (reference sequence). Germline trimming cut 5 bases from V and 4 bases from J; bases unmatched to any gene: 3. CDR3 length: 13 amino acids. CDR3 nucleotide sequence: TGTGCCAGCAGCCCGGGGACAGGGTACGAGCAGTACTTC. Translating gives CASSPGTGYEQYF.

The chain is built from TRBV27 and TRBJ2-7, with TRBD1 matching 8 bases. Trimming at V came to 5 bases and at J to 1 base, leaving 4 bases not matched to a gene. This CDR3 has 14 residues. CDR1 is MNHEY, CDR2 SMNVEV, per germline (reference sequence). CDR3 protein: CASSQTGGSYEQYF. CDR3 sequence (DNA): TGTGCCAGCAGTCAAACAGGGGGATCCTACGAGCAGTACTTC.

The rearrangement joins TRBV2 to TRBJ1-1; 8 bases are shared with TRBD1. The CDR3 covers 14 residues. Germline V gives CDR1 SNHLY, CDR2 FYNNEI. V shed 6 bases and J 2 bases; nucleotides not matched to a gene: 5. CDR3 protein: CASRQDRANTEAFF. CDR3 bases: TGTGCCAGCAGGCAGGACAGGGCCAACACTGAAGCTTTCTTT.

This clone was seen once. The chain combines TRBV4-1 with TRBJ2-3; 12 bases fit TRBD2. The trim removed 0 bases at V and 4 bases at J, leaving 8 bases unmatched. Looked up from germline, CDR1 is MGHRA and CDR2 is YSYEKL. The CDR3 has 18 residues. For the CDR3, the DNA is TGCGCCAGCAGCCAAGATCACCGGACTAGCGGGATCGCAGATACGCAGTATTTT. It translates to CASSQDHRTSGIADTQYF.

The chain has TRBV29-1 and TRBJ2-6, with D possibly TRBD2 on 6 matching bases. The CDR3 has 16 residues. V dropped 3 bases and J dropped 4 bases, with 16 bases sitting between them. Germline V gene lookup returns CDR1 SQVTM and CDR2 ANQGSEA. The CDR3 loop reads CSVDLGGTTGANVLTF. CDR3 in DNA: TGCAGCGTTGACTTAGGCGGGACGACCGGGGCCAACGTCCTGACTTTC.

This chain joins TRBV28 and TRBJ1-1; TRBD1 matches 8 bases. Germline V lookup: CDR1 MDHEN, CDR2 SYDVKM. The CDR3 length is 15 residues. The V gene end was trimmed by 3 bases and the J gene end by 3 bases; junction bases not matched to a gene: 6. CDR3 sequence (DNA): TGTGCCAGCAGTTTCAGGGGGCGACGGGACACTGAAGCTTTCTTT. Its protein product is CASSFRGRRDTEAFF.

This rearrangement joins TRBV10-3 to TRBJ1-6, with 10 bases lining up with TRBD1. Germline values: CDR1 ENHRY, CDR2 SYGVKD. The CDR3 contains 15 residues. V was clipped by 6 bases and J by 9 bases; unmatched bases: 8. The CDR3 region has the DNA TGTGCCATCAGATCCGGGACAGGGGAAATTTCACCCCTCCACTTT. Translating it yields CAIRSGTGEISPLHF.

The chain recombines TRBV27 with TRBJ1-1; TRBD1 aligns across 10 bases. There are 16 residues in the CDR3. With 6 bases clipped from V and 6 bases from J, the junction kept 13 bases outside the gene matches. Germline values: CDR1 MNHEY, CDR2 SMNVEV (reference sequence). Here the CDR3 DNA reads TGTGCCAGCAGACTGACCGTGAGACAGGGGGCTGCTGAAGCTTTCTTT. Translating gives CASRLTVRQGAAEAFF.

The V gene is TRBV7-9, the J gene TRBJ1-5; 8 nucleotides match TRBD1. Trimming removed 4 bases from V and 7 bases from J; junction bases left unmatched: 6. Germline assignment: CDR1 SEHNR and CDR2 FQNEAQ (reference sequence). The CDR3 loop spans 14 amino acids. CDR3 amino acids: CASSSPGQEQPQHF. As DNA, the CDR3 is TGTGCCAGCAGCTCCCCGGGACAGGAGCAGCCCCAGCATTTT.

This clone was seen a single time. The rearrangement links TRBV2 to TRBJ2-3, with a tentative D call TRBD1 (5 bases). Trimming shortened V by 11 bases and J by 0 bases, and 24 bases separated the two germline ends. Germline CDR1 SNHLY, CDR2 FYNNEI. The CDR3 runs to 17 residues. CDR3 residues: CAGLDDAQGYSTDTQYF. DNA of the CDR3: TGTGCCGGTTTGGACGATGCCCAGGGATATAGCACAGATACGCAGTATTTT.

The V gene is TRBV5-1, the J gene TRBJ1-6; D is ambiguous. CDR1 and CDR2 (germline): SGHRS, YFSETQ. The CDR3 totals 14 residues. Trimming removed 5 bases at V and 4 bases at J, with 10 bases between. CDR3 region: CASSWSGYNSPLHF. The CDR3 coding sequence is TGCGCCAGCAGTTGGTCCGGTTATAATTCACCCCTCCACTTT.

The genes are TRBV7-9 and TRBJ1-6; D perhaps matches TRBD1 (5 bases). The germline CDR1 and CDR2 sequences are SEHNR and FQNEAQ (reference sequence). The CDR3 runs 15 residues. V shed 5 bases and J shed 6 bases, with 14 bases lying between them. CDR3: CASSPPKGLNSPLHF. The CDR3 bases are TGTGCCAGCAGCCCGCCCAAGGGACTTAATTCACCCCTCCACTTT.

The chain couples TRBV5-1 to TRBJ1-2; a weak D match, TRBD1 (6 bases). Per the germline V gene, CDR1 is SGHRS and CDR2 is YFSETQ. Trimming removed 0 bases at V and 7 bases at J, with 16 bases between. CDR3 length: 15 residues. CDR3 in DNA: TGCGCCAGCAGCTTGGTTGGATCAGGGGATAGTGGCTACACCTTC. Translating gives CASSLVGSGDSGYTF. Full variable domain (remainder filled in from reference TRBV5-1 and TRBJ1-2): KAGVTQTPRYLIKTRGQQVTLSCSPISGHRSVSWYQQTPGQGLQFLFEYFSETQRNKGNFPGRFSGRQFSNSRSEMNVSTLELGDSALYLCASSLVGSGDSGYTFGSGTRLTVV.

The gene calls are TRBV6-5 and TRBJ2-7; tentative D call: TRBD1 (6 bases). The CDR3 has 14 residues. CDR1 is MNHEY and CDR2 is SVGAGI in the germline V gene. Trimming stripped 6 bases from V and 2 bases from J, with 14 bases between. In DNA form, the CDR3 reads TGTGCCAGCAGCTACACTTGGGACACCTACGAGCAGTACTTC. Its protein product is CASSYTWDTYEQYF.

V and J are TRBV5-6 and TRBJ2-5; 10 bases are a match to TRBD2. The trim removed 1 base at V and 5 bases at J, leaving 2 bases unmatched. From germline, CDR1 is SGHDT and CDR2 YYEEEE. CDR3 size: 14 residues. The CDR3 region is CASSLRAGGETQYF. DNA of the CDR3: TGTGCCAGCAGCTTGAGAGCGGGAGGGGAGACCCAGTACTTC.

This clone appeared once. The J gene is TRBJ2-2, the V gene TRBV28; 13 nucleotides match TRBD2. The CDR3 contains 22 residues. Trimming cost V 2 bases and J 1 base; bases outside gene matches: 16. Germline CDR1 MDHEN, CDR2 SYDVKM. The DNA of the CDR3 is TGTGCCAGCAGTTTAAGGACATTACCGGGACTAGCGGGGAAAAAGAACACCGGGGAGCTGTTTTTT. It encodes CASSLRTLPGLAGKKNTGELFF.

CDR3 sequence (DNA): TGTGCCAGCAATGCGGACACTGCTGAAGCTTTCTTT. It is translated as CASNADTAEAFF. This chain connects TRBV2 to TRBJ1-1, with D possibly matching TRBD1 (5 bases). From germline, CDR1 is SNHLY and CDR2 FYNNEI. The CDR3 extends over 12 amino acids. The V gene lost 7 bases and the J gene lost 6 bases, with 12 bases spanning the gap.

The V gene is TRBV7-9, the J gene TRBJ2-5; 9 bases match TRBD2. CDR3 length: 15 amino acids. After removal of 2 bases from V and 1 base from J, the junction contained 2 bases not matched to a gene. The V gene's germline CDR1 is SEHNR and CDR2 FQNEAQ (reference sequence). The CDR3 DNA reads TGTGCCAGCAGCTTAAGCGGGGGGATCCAAGAGACCCAGTACTTC. It is translated as CASSLSGGIQETQYF.